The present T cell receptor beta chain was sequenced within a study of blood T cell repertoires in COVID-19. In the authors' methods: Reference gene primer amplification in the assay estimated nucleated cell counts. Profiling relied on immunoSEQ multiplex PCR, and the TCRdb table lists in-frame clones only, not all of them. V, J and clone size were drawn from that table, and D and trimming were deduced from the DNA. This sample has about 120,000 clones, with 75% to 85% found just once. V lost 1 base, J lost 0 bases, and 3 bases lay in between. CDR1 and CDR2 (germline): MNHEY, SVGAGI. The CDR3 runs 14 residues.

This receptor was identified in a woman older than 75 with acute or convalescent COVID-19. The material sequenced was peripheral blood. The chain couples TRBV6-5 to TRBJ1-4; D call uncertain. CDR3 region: CASSYYSTNEKLFF. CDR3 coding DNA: TGTGCCAGCAGTTACTACTCAACTAATGAAAAACTGTTTTTT.